This TCR beta chain is from a study of T cells after yellow fever vaccination (dated by TCRdb to between 2017 and 2020). As for the study more broadly: Using CD3, CD45RA, CCR7 and CD95 staining, memory subsets (EM, EMRA, CM and Tscm) were sorted on a BD FACS Aria III. The SMART-Seq v4 Ultra Low Input RNA kit was used to prepare libraries from fractions with low cell numbers. To track T-cell clones before and after primary and booster YFV17D yellow fever vaccination, bulk TCR alpha and beta repertoires were sequenced longitudinally. Two healthy male donors made up the cohort, one aged 18 to 29 years and the other aged 30 to 40 years. Blood samples were taken at several timepoints before and after primary and secondary immunization, and bulk PBMC replicates and cell subsets were isolated. Sorting of memory subsets took place on days 0, 15 and 45 and at 18 months after primary vaccination, as well as on days 0, 15 and 45 after the 30-year booster. The paper's findings and limits, for the study overall: In the sorted memory subsets on day 0, nearly all of the vaccine-responding clonotypes fell below detection. A small fraction of clonotypes appeared in both the CD4 and CD8 compartments, likely as a result of convergent recombination. The study included only two donors, which limits how far the findings can be generalized. FACS-sorted repertoires could contain abundant contaminating clonotypes from the bulk population, so computational filtering was required. After the booster, most clones that had expanded after primary vaccination were detected again (nearly 97% of CD4 and around 88% of CD8), suggesting broad maintenance of memory. Compared with the primary T-cell response, the secondary T-cell response was weaker but faster, peaking on day 5 rather than day 15.

The treatment or condition label on this specimen signifies: live attenuated yellow fever vaccine strain. PBMCs were isolated from peripheral blood using a standard Ficoll-Paque protocol. For sorted memory subsets, RNA extraction was done with the RNeasy Micro Kit. This clonotype was observed a handful of times. Base qualities are not recorded, but no much larger clone differs from it by a single base. The germline V gene specifies MNHEY as CDR1 and SVGEGT as CDR2. The CDR3 covers 14 residues, taking in both the cysteine and the phenylalanine. Only the CDR3 portion is preserved as DNA: 42 bases, with reading frame beginning at the first base. Relative to germline, V is missing 5 bases and J is missing 1 base, with 1 base of the junction outside any gene match. TCR cDNA was synthesized by 5'RACE template switching, which introduced a universal primer site and unique molecular identifiers. cDNA synthesis was primed from both the TCR alpha and TCR beta constant segments. Library amplification used two PCR steps, and the second PCR step added sample barcodes and sequencing adapters. Libraries were sequenced on Illumina HiSeq 2500 (2x100 bp) or NovaSeq (2x150 bp). The authors' pipeline ran thus. Reads were demultiplexed and collapsed into UMI consensus sequences with MIGEC, and V(D)J alignment was performed with MiXCR. Vaccine-responding clonotypes were identified with edgeR using replicate PBMC samples, with FDR below 0.01 and a log2 fold change above 5 up to day 15 being required. CD4 or CD8 identity was assigned to each bulk clonotype according to whether the clonotype was present at higher abundance in the sequenced CD4 repertoire or the sequenced CD8 repertoire. Clonotype frequencies in memory subsets were weighted by FACS-sorted cell numbers to estimate each clone's distribution across memory phenotypes. Starting from the raw public reads, TCRdb applied fastp trimming at Q25, assembled clones with MiXCR and retained in-frame beta chains. Every CDR3 protein is listed once, alongside the most common genes and DNA of its rows. In this record, the V and J calls reflect TCRdb's handling and not the investigators' own analysis. The sample table records 46,000 or so distinct CDR3 sequences; about 6.3% of these occur just once. The leading ten clones occupy about 10% of the sample.

Sequenced here: PBMCs, either bulk or a sorted T-cell subset (CD4+, CD8+, memory, or dextramer-sorted; not recorded which), sampled 45 days after the yellow fever booster vaccination. This receptor was obtained from a man aged 25-40 years who received the YFV17D yellow fever vaccine. In this chain, TRBV6-2 or TRBV6-3 is recombined with TRBJ2-7, with TRBD2 identical over 11 junction bases. The CDR3 amino acid sequence is: CASSRLAGSYEQYF. The nucleotide sequence reads as follows: TGTGCCAGCAGTCGACTAGCGGGGTCCTACGAGCAGTACTTC.